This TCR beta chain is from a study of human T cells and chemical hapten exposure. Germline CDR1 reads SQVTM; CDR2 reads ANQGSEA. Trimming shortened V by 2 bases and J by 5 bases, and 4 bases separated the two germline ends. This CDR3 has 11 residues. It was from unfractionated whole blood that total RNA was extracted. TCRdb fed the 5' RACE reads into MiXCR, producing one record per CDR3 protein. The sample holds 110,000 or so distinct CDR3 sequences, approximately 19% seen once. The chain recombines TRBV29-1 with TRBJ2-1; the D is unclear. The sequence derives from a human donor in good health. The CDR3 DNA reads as TGCAGCGTTGAATTACACAATGAGCAGTTCTTC. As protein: CSVELHNEQFF.